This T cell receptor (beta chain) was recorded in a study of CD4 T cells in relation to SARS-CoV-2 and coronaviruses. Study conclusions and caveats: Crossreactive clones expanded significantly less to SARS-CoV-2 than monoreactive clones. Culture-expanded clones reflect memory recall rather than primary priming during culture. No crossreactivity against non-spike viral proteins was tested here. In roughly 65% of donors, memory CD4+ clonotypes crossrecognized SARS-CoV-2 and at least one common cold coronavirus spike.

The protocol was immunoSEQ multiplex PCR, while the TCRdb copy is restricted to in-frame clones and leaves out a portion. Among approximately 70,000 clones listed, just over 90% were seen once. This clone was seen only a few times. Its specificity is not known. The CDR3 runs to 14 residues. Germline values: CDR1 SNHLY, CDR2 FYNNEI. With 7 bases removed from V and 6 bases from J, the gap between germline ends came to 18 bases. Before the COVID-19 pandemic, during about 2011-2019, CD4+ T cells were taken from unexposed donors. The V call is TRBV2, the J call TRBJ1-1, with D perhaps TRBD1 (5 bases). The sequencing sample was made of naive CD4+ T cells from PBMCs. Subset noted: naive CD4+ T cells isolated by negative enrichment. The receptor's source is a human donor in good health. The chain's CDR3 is CASTAGTLDAEAFF. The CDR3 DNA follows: TGTGCCAGCACAGCCGGGACTCTCGACGCTGAAGCTTTCTTT.